A selection of T cell receptor beta chains follows, all from one sample in a study of monozygotic twins with inflammatory bowel disease. TCRdb reprocessed the 5' RACE reads and stores each CDR3 protein as one record, lacking DNA. Its table records approximately 330,000 distinct CDR3 sequences. The sample was blood. These receptors were obtained from a human donor with ulcerative colitis or Crohn's disease, or a healthy co-twin of an affected twin (not recorded which). The CDR3 runs from the conserved cysteine through the conserved F or W. Fields, in order: V gene, J gene, CDR3 length, CDR3 protein.

V gene: TRBV10-3
J gene: TRBJ1-3
CDR3 length: 18
CDR3 protein: CAISGLGGTVNSGNTIYF

V gene: TRBV10-2
J gene: TRBJ2-7
CDR3 length: 16
CDR3 protein: CASTGQGAHQGYEQYF

V gene: TRBV20-1
J gene: TRBJ1-6
CDR3 length: 14
CDR3 protein: CSARDRTDNSPLHF

V gene: TRBV27
J gene: TRBJ2-7
CDR3 length: 15
CDR3 protein: CASSFSAGGTYEQYF

V gene: TRBV5-4
J gene: TRBJ1-1
CDR3 length: 15
CDR3 protein: CASSLAGASNTEAFF

V gene: TRBV29-1
J gene: TRBJ1-2
CDR3 length: 12
CDR3 protein: CSVEEAGNGYTF

V gene: TRBV14
J gene: TRBJ2-6
CDR3 length: 15
CDR3 protein: CASSQATAGANVLTF

V gene: TRBV6-2/TRBV6-3
J gene: TRBJ1-3
CDR3 length: 14
CDR3 protein: CATPLETSGNTIYF

V gene: TRBV3-1
J gene: TRBJ1-5
CDR3 length: 15
CDR3 protein: CASSQEPGSNQPQHF

V gene: TRBV6-5
J gene: TRBJ2-7
CDR3 length: 13
CDR3 protein: CASSYSTSYEQYF

V gene: TRBV6-5
J gene: TRBJ2-1
CDR3 length: 16
CDR3 protein: CASSSSGQVLYNEQFF

V gene: TRBV14
J gene: TRBJ1-3
CDR3 length: 14
CDR3 protein: CASRPTGAGNTIYF

V gene: TRBV10-3
J gene: TRBJ2-1
CDR3 length: 14
CDR3 protein: CAIRDPYSYNEQFF

V gene: TRBV4-3
J gene: TRBJ2-3
CDR3 length: 18
CDR3 protein: CASSQERGLAGGSDTQYF

V gene: TRBV7-2
J gene: TRBJ2-5
CDR3 length: 14
CDR3 protein: CASSLRRGAETQYF

V gene: TRBV20-1
J gene: TRBJ2-5
CDR3 length: 15
CDR3 protein: CSARDKGQGKETQYF

V gene: TRBV4-3
J gene: TRBJ2-3
CDR3 length: 18
CDR3 protein: CASSQERATVGNTDTQYF

V gene: TRBV6-5
J gene: TRBJ2-1
CDR3 length: 15
CDR3 protein: CASKVDLNKNNEQFF

V gene: TRBV5-6
J gene: TRBJ2-2
CDR3 length: 12
CDR3 protein: CASSYLAGELFF

V gene: TRBV7-2
J gene: TRBJ2-3
CDR3 length: 13
CDR3 protein: CASSSRPADTQYF

V gene: TRBV12-3/TRBV12-4
J gene: TRBJ2-4
CDR3 length: 15
CDR3 protein: CASSFGGLGKNIQYF

V gene: TRBV12-3/TRBV12-4
J gene: TRBJ2-1
CDR3 length: 12
CDR3 protein: CASSFRRDEQFF

V gene: TRBV6-4
J gene: TRBJ2-1
CDR3 length: 14
CDR3 protein: CASSDGGAGGEQFF

V gene: TRBV4-1
J gene: TRBJ2-6
CDR3 length: 15
CDR3 protein: CASSQGGTGANVLTF

V gene: TRBV14
J gene: TRBJ2-3
CDR3 length: 19
CDR3 protein: CASSARDSEKHRITDTQYF

V gene: TRBV10-1
J gene: TRBJ2-3
CDR3 length: 17
CDR3 protein: CASSESVGQVNSDTQYF

V gene: TRBV29-1
J gene: TRBJ2-3
CDR3 length: 16
CDR3 protein: CSVEDRFKGSTDTQYF

V gene: TRBV30
J gene: TRBJ1-1
CDR3 length: 18
CDR3 protein: CAWKAPPGPLGLNTEAFF

V gene: TRBV7-9
J gene: TRBJ2-1
CDR3 length: 12
CDR3 protein: CASSLDWNEQFF

V gene: TRBV12-3/TRBV12-4
J gene: TRBJ1-1
CDR3 length: 14
CDR3 protein: CASRTGVVNTEAFF

V gene: TRBV4-1
J gene: TRBJ2-1
CDR3 length: 17
CDR3 protein: CASSRRVRTSGYNEQFF

V gene: TRBV6-1
J gene: TRBJ2-5
CDR3 length: 18
CDR3 protein: CASSGRTERTEYQETQYF

V gene: TRBV3-1
J gene: TRBJ2-5
CDR3 length: 16
CDR3 protein: CASSQEGNQAHETQYF

V gene: TRBV7-2
J gene: TRBJ2-6
CDR3 length: 21
CDR3 protein: CASSLAPQGLAVPSGANVLTF

V gene: TRBV20-1
J gene: TRBJ2-3
CDR3 length: 15
CDR3 protein: CSASYRGLELDTQYF

V gene: TRBV4-3
J gene: TRBJ1-5
CDR3 length: 17
CDR3 protein: CASSQDIGTGGFQPQHF

V gene: TRBV12-3/TRBV12-4
J gene: TRBJ2-5
CDR3 length: 18
CDR3 protein: CASSSGTPGLAGGETQYF

V gene: TRBV14
J gene: TRBJ2-1
CDR3 length: 16
CDR3 protein: CASSQGRYMSYNEQFF

V gene: TRBV20-1
J gene: TRBJ2-7
CDR3 length: 13
CDR3 protein: CSASVTSGGPVYF

V gene: TRBV9
J gene: TRBJ2-7
CDR3 length: 15
CDR3 protein: CASSVNPGAGGEQYF